The T cell receptor beta chain under discussion was sequenced for a study of early T cells in non-severe SARS-CoV-2 infection. Study-level background: Sequencing of bulk RNA from unsorted whole blood was done, without chain pairing. Study results and limitations: VDJdb-based annotation leaned toward anti-spike CD8 responses and missed private and CD4 specificities.

This clonotype came up many times. What it binds is unknown. Attachment of unique molecular identifiers was made to individual cDNA molecules. TCRdb passed the 5' RACE reads through MiXCR, listing each CDR3 protein once. The sample lists around 70,000 distinct CDR3 sequences, 8% to 9.5% occurring once. V lost 6 bases to trimming and J lost 4 bases; unmatched junction nucleotides: 10. CDR1 is SQVTM, CDR2 ANQGSEA, per germline. The CDR3 runs 14 residues. The genes are TRBV29-1 and TRBJ2-3; 7 bases map to TRBD2. The receptor was isolated from an adult who was a healthcare worker with PCR-confirmed SARS-CoV-2 infection or an uninfected control (not recorded which). Sequenced material: whole blood. CDR3 nucleotides: TGCAGCGTCCTCTCGACTAGCCGGGCAGATACGCAGTATTTT. It yields the protein CSVLSTSRADTQYF.